These 11 T cell receptor beta chains were sequenced from one sample in a study of T cells in Graves' hyperthyroidism and ophthalmopathy. TCR beta CDR3 sequences were amplified from RNA transcripts. First-round RT-PCR of the TCR CDR3 relied on the HTBI primer set. TCRdb fed the multiplex PCR reads into MiXCR, producing one record per CDR3 protein. The sample yields about 640,000 distinct CDR3 sequences, 20% seen once. Sequencing was done on a sample of blood. These receptors all come from a man aged 25 to 45 with Graves' ophthalmopathy.

This clonotype was detected many times. The chain combines TRBV3-1 with TRBJ1-1, with D uncertain. The CDR3 runs 20 residues. The ends were cut back, 0 bases at V and 0 bases at J, with 23 bases in the middle. CDR1 LGHDT and CDR2 YNNKEL come from the germline V gene (reference sequence). The CDR3 loop reads CASSQDLDSRSGTMNTEAFF. The CDR3 DNA sequence: TGTGCCAGCAGCCAAGATCTTGATAGTCGATCCGGTACAATGAACACTGAAGCTTTCTTT.

The CDR3 region has the DNA TGTGCCAGCAGCTTAAGCGGTACGAGAAGGTCACCCCTCCACTTT. This encodes CASSLSGTRRSPLHF. The chain recombines TRBV7-2 with TRBJ1-6, with D unclear. Trimming took 2 bases from V and 10 from J, leaving 15 bases between them. Looked up from germline, CDR1 is SGHTA and CDR2 is FQGNSA. The CDR3 runs 15 residues.

This clonotype showed up just a few times. The chain is built from TRBV6-5 and TRBJ1-1; 9 nucleotides align to TRBD1. The length of the CDR3 is 17 residues. The germline V gene has CDR1 MNHEY and CDR2 SVGAGI. Losses at the gene ends were 0 bases for V and 0 bases for J; bases not matched to a gene: 5. The CDR3 loop reads CASSYSIQGAMNTEAFF. The CDR3 DNA reads as TGTGCCAGCAGTTACTCAATACAGGGGGCTATGAACACTGAAGCTTTCTTT.

This chain connects TRBV5-4 to TRBJ2-7; D is possibly TRBD1 (6 bases). Trimming shortened V by 5 bases and J by 2 bases, and 11 bases separated the two germline ends. Germline CDR1 and CDR2: SGHNT and YYREEE (reference sequence). CDR3 length equals 13 residues. The CDR3 sequence is CASSTGTTYEQYF. The CDR3 DNA reads TGTGCCAGCAGTACCGGGACAACCTACGAGCAGTACTTC. Full variable domain (remainder filled in from reference TRBV5-4 and TRBJ2-7): ETGVTQSPTHLIKTRGQQVTLRCSSQSGHNTVSWYQQALGQGPQFIFQYYREEENGRGNFPPRFSGLQFPNYSSELNVNALELDDSALYLCASSTGTTYEQYFGPGTRLTVT.

CDR3 in DNA: TGTGCCTGGGGGACTGGGAGCTCCTACGAGCAGTACTTC. It translates to CAWGTGSSYEQYF. V gene TRBV30 combines with J gene TRBJ2-7, with D maybe TRBD2 (6 bases). CDR3 length: 13 residues. Trimming left V 5 bases short and J 0 bases short, with 11 bases between. Germline loops: CDR1 GTSNPN, CDR2 SVGIG (reference sequence).

This chain joins TRBV30 and TRBJ1-5, with a tentative D call TRBD1 (5 bases). The germline V and J ends were trimmed by 3 bases and 4 bases, with 13 bases remaining between them. Germline V gene lookup returns CDR1 GTSNPN and CDR2 SVGIG (reference sequence). The CDR3 is made up of 14 amino acids. The CDR3 protein is CAWRLGAGNQPQHF. The CDR3 nucleotides are TGTGCCTGGAGACTAGGGGCCGGGAATCAGCCCCAGCATTTT.

This clonotype appeared a single time. The chain combines TRBV28 with TRBJ2-5, with 7 bases that match TRBD1. The length of the CDR3 is 11 residues. Trimming took 11 bases from V and 4 from J; bases not matched to a gene: 4. Germline V gene lookup returns CDR1 MDHEN and CDR2 SYDVKM. CDR3 nucleotide sequence: TGTGCCGTGGACAGGCGAGAGACCCAGTACTTC. Amino acids: CAVDRRETQYF.

The chain is built from TRBV4-3 and TRBJ2-6, with D unclear. V lost 1 base and J 3 bases, leaving 10 bases between the germline ends. Looked up from germline, CDR1 is LGHNA and CDR2 is YSLEER. The CDR3 covers 16 residues. The chain's CDR3 is CASSQATVGGANVLTF. The CDR3 DNA is TGCGCCAGCAGCCAAGCAACAGTCGGTGGGGCCAACGTCCTGACTTTC.

This rearrangement joins TRBV6-1 to TRBJ2-7; 8 bases align to TRBD1. CDR3 size: 13 residues. V dropped 6 bases and J dropped 6; count of bases not matched to a gene: 7. Germline assignment: CDR1 MNHNS and CDR2 SASEGT. In DNA, the CDR3 is TGTGCCAGCAGGGACAGGGTATTAACCGAGCAGTACTTC. This sequence encodes CASRDRVLTEQYF.

This clonotype was recorded at least ten times. The chain combines TRBV27 with TRBJ2-3; 9 nucleotides align to TRBD1. Germline lookup yields CDR1 MNHEY and CDR2 SMNVEV (reference sequence). V dropped 6 bases and J dropped 6; count of bases not matched to a gene: 7. This CDR3 has 14 residues. CDR3 residues: CASSLGQGPDTQYF. CDR3 DNA: TGTGCCAGCAGCTTGGGACAGGGTCCCGATACGCAGTATTTT.

In its sample, this clonotype was seen a few times. V gene TRBV29-1 combines with J gene TRBJ1-2, with unresolved D. Germline V gene lookup returns CDR1 SQVTM and CDR2 ANQGSEA. The V end lost 6 bases, the J end lost 8 bases, and 22 bases lay between the germline ends. This CDR3 comprises 14 residues. The CDR3 DNA follows: TGCAGCGTGGGTCGGGGTGAGGGCCTCGGAGGCTACACCTTC. Translating gives CSVGRGEGLGGYTF.